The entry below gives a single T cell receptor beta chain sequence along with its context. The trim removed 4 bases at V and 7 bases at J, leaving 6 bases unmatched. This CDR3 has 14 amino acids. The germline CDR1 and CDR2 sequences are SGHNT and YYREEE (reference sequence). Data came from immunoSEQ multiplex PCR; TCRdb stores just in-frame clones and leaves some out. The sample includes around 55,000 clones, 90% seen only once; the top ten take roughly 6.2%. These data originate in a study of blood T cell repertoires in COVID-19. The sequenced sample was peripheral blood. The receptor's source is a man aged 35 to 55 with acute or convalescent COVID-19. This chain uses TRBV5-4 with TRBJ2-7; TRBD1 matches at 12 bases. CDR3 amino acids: CASSLGQGAREQYF. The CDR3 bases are TGTGCCAGCAGCCTGGGACAGGGGGCGCGGGAGCAGTACTTC.